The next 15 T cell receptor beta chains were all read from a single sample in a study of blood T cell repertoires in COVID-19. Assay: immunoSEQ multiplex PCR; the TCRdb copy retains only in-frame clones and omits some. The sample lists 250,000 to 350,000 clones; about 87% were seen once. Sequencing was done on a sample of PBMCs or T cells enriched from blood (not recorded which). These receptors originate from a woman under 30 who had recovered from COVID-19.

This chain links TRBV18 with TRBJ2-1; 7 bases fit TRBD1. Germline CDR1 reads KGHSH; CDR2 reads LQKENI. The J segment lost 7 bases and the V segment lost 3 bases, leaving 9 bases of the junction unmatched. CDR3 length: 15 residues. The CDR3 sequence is CASSPTLIQGNEQFF. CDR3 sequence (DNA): TGTGCCAGCTCACCGACCTTGATACAGGGGAATGAGCAGTTCTTC.

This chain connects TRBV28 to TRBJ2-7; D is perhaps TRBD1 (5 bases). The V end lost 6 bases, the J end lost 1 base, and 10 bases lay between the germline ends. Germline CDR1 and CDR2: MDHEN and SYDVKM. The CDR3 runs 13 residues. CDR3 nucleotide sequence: TGTGCCAGCAGAGGGGTCCATTCCTACGAGCAGTACTTC. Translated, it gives CASRGVHSYEQYF. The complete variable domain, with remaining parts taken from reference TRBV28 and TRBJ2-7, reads DVKVTQSSRYLVKRTGEKVFLECVQDMDHENMFWYRQDPGLGLRLIYFSYDVKMKEKGDIPEGYSVSREKKERFSLILESASTNQTSMYLCASRGVHSYEQYFGPGTRLTVT.

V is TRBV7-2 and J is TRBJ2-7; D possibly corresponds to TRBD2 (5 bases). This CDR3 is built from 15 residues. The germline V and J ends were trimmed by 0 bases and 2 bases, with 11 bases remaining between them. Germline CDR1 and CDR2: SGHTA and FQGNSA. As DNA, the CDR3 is TGTGCCAGCAGCTTAGCGAGTTGGGGAGCCTACGAGCAGTACTTC. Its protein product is CASSLASWGAYEQYF. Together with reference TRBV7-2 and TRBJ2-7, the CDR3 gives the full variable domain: GAGVSQSPSNKVTEKGKDVELRCDPISGHTALYWYRQSLGQGLEFLIYFQGNSAPDKSGLPSDRFSAERTGGSVSTLTIQRTQQEDSAVYLCASSLASWGAYEQYFGPGTRLTVT.

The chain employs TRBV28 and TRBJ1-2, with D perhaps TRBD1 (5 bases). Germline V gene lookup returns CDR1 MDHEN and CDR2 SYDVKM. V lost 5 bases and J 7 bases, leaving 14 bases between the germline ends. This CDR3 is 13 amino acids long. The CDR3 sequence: CASSNVGRGGYTF. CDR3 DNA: TGTGCCAGCAGTAACGTTGGAAGGGGTGGCTACACCTTC.

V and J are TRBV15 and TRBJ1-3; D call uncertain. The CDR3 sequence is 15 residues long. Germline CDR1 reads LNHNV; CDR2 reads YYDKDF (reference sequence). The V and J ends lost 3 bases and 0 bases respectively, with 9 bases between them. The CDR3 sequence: CATSSTAFSGNTIYF. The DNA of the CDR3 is TGTGCCACCAGCAGCACAGCCTTCTCTGGAAACACCATATATTTT.

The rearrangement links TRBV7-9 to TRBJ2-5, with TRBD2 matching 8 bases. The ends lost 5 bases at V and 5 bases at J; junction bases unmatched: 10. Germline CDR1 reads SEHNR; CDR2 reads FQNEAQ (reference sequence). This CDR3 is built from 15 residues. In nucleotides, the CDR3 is TGTGCCAGCAGCCCCGGACTAGCCGCAGCGGAGACCCAGTACTTC. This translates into CASSPGLAAAETQYF. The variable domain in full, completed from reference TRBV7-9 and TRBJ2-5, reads DTGVSQNPRHKITKRGQNVTFRCDPISEHNRLYWYRQTLGQGPEFLTYFQNEAQLEKSRLLSDRFSAERPKGSFSTLEIQRTEQGDSAMYLCASSPGLAAAETQYFGPGTRLLVL.

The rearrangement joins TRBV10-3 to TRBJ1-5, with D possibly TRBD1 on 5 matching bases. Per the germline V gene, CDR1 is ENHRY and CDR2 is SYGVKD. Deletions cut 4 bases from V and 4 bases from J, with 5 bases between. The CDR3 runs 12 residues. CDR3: CAISGQNQPQHF. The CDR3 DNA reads TGTGCCATCAGTGGACAGAATCAGCCCCAGCATTTT.

This chain's CDR3 is CASRADGGTDTQYF. Here the CDR3 DNA reads TGTGCCAGCAGGGCGGACGGAGGGACAGATACGCAGTATTTT. The V and J genes are TRBV7-9 and TRBJ2-3; the D gene is possibly TRBD2 (6 bases). The germline V and J ends were trimmed by 6 bases and 3 bases, with 13 bases remaining between them. The CDR3 sequence is 14 residues long. Germline V CDR1 and CDR2: SEHNR, FQNEAQ (reference sequence).

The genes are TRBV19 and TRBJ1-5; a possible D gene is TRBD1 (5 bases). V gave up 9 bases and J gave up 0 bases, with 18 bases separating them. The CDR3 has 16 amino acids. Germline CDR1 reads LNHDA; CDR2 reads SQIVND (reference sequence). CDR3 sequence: CASGGRVGYSNQPQHF. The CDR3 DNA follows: TGTGCCAGCGGCGGCAGGGTGGGTTATAGCAATCAGCCCCAGCATTTT.

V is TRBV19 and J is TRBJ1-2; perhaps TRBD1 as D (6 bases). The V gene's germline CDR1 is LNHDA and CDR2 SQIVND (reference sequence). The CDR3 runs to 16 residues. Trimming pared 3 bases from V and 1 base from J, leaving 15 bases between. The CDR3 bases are TGTGCCAGTAGTATGGTAGGACAGAAAAATAACTATGGCTACACCTTC. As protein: CASSMVGQKNNYGYTF. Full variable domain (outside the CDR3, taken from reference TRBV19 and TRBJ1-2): DGGITQSPKYLFRKEGQNVTLSCEQNLNHDAMYWYRQDPGQGLRLIYYSQIVNDFQKGDIAEGYSVSREKKESFPLTVTSAQKNPTAFYLCASSMVGQKNNYGYTFGSGTRLTVV.

CDR3 in DNA: TGTGCCAGCAGTTACTCAATAGCGGGAGGTCTCTACGAGCAGTACTTC. This encodes CASSYSIAGGLYEQYF. The chain links TRBV6-5 to TRBJ2-7; the match to TRBD2 covers 10 bases. From germline, CDR1 is MNHEY and CDR2 SVGAGI. V was clipped by 0 bases and J by 3 bases; unmatched bases: 5. The CDR3 is 16 residues long.

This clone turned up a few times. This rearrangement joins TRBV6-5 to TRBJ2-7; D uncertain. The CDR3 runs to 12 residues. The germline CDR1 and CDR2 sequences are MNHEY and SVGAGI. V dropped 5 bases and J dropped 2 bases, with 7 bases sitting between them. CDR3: CASSTPPYEQYF. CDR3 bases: TGTGCCAGCAGTACACCGCCCTACGAGCAGTACTTC.

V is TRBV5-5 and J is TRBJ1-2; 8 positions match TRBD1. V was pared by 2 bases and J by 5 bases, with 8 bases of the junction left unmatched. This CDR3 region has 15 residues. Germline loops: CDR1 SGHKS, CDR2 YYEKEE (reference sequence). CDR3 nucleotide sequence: TGTGCCAGCAGCTTTACGGACAGGGAGGTTTATGGCTACACCTTC. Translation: CASSFTDREVYGYTF. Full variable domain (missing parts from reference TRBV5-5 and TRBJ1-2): DAGVTQSPTHLIKTRGQQVTLRCSPISGHKSVSWYQQVLGQGPQFIFQYYEKEERGRGNFPDRFSARQFPNYSSELNVNALLLGDSALYLCASSFTDREVYGYTFGSGTRLTVV.

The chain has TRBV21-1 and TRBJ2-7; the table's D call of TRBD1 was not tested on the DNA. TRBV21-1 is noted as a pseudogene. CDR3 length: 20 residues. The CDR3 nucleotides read TGTGCCAGCAGCAATCTTGAAAGAGCCCCAGGGCGGATCCTCTCCTACGAGCAGTACTTC. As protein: CASSNLERAPGRILSYEQYF.

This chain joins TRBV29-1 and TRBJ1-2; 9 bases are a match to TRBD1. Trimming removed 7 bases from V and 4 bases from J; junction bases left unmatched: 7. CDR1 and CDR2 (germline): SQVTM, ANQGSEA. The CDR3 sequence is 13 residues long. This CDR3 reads CSGRTGDGYGYTF. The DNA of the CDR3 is TGCAGCGGCCGGACAGGGGACGGCTATGGCTACACCTTC.